This record covers a single T cell receptor beta chain. Germline CDR1 and CDR2: LGHDT and YNNKEL (reference sequence). Trimming left V 4 bases short and J 3 bases short, with 15 bases between. The CDR3 extends over 15 amino acids. The data were obtained in a study of control samples from healthy donors and cancer patients. Method: immunoSEQ multiplex PCR; TCRdb's copy keeps in-frame clones and lacks some. The sample lists tens of thousands of clones; approximately 89% were seen once. The TCR sequence derives from a man aged 50 to 59 in good health. The genes are TRBV3-1 (or the pseudogene TRBV3-2) and TRBJ1-1, with a tentative D call TRBD1 (5 bases). Sequencing was carried out using blood. Here the CDR3 DNA reads TGTGCCAGCAGCCCAGGATTGGTCAGGGACACTGAAGCTTTCTTT. Amino acid sequence: CASSPGLVRDTEAFF.